This record concerns one T cell receptor beta chain sequence. Its antigen remains unidentified. The sample is drawn from a study of cytomegalovirus exposure and HLA in healthy donors. With 60 Vbeta and 13 Jbeta primers, the PCR was carried out. Generated by immunoSEQ multiplex PCR, the TCRdb table keeps only in-frame clones and is missing some. This sample's table reports roughly 54,000 clones. The study's findings and limits: Versus the approximately 720-donor mean, an Asian-associated ancestry cluster reportedly showed fewer N-insertions in a later analysis. The likely origin of a cluster of highly shared sequence variants was a sequencing artifact.

Germline V gives CDR1 SGHRS, CDR2 YFSETQ. There are 15 residues in the CDR3. Unmatched junction bases numbered 6, after V lost 3 bases and J lost 0 bases. Source material: PBMCs. This rearrangement joins TRBV5-1 to TRBJ2-7, with 7 bases matching TRBD1. The sequence was obtained from a woman aged 25 to 39 in good health and CMV-seropositive. CDR3 DNA: TGCGCCAGCAGCTCAACGGGACAGTCCTCCTACGAGCAGTACTTC. It is translated as CASSSTGQSSYEQYF.